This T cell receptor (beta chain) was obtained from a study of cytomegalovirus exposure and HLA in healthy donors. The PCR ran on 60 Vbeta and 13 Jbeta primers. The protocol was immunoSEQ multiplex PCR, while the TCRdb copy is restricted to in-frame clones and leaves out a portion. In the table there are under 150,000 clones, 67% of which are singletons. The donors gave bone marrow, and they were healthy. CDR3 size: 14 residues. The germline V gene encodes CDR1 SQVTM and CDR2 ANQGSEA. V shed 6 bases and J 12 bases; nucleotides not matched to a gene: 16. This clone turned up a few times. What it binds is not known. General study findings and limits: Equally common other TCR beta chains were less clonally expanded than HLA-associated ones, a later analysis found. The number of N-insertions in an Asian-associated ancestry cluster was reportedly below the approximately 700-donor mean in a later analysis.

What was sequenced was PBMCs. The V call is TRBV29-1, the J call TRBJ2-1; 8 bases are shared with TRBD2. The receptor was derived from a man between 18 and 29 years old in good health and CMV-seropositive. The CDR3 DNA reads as TGCAGCGTATCACCCCACGGGGGGGCCCTTTTGCAGTTCTTC. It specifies CSVSPHGGALLQFF.